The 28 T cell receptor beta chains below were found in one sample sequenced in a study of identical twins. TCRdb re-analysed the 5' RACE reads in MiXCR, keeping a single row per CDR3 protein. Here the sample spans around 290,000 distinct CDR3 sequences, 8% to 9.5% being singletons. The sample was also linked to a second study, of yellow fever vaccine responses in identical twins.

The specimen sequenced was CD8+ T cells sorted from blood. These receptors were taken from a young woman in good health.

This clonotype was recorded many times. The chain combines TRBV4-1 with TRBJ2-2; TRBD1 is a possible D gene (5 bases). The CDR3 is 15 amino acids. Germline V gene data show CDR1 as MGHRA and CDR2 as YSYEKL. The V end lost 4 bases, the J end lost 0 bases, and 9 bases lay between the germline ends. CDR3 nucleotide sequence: TGCGCCAGCAGCCGGTCAGGGTCGAACACCGGGGAGCTGTTTTTT. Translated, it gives CASSRSGSNTGELFF.

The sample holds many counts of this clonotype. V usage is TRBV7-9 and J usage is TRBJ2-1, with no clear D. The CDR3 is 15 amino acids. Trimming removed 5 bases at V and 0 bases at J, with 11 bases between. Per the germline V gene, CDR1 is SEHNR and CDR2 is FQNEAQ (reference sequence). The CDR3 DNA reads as TGTGCCAGCAGCCCTCTTCCCAGCTCCTACAATGAGCAGTTCTTC. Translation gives CASSPLPSSYNEQFF.

The CDR3 loop reads CASSPERGPSYEQYF. The CDR3 DNA reads as TGTGCCAGCAGCCCCGAGCGGGGGCCCTCCTACGAGCAGTACTTC. This chain joins TRBV14 and TRBJ2-7, with 8 nucleotides matching TRBD2. The V gene's germline CDR1 is SGHDN and CDR2 FVKESK. V lost 4 bases to trimming and J lost 0 bases; unmatched junction nucleotides: 5. This CDR3 is 15 amino acids long.

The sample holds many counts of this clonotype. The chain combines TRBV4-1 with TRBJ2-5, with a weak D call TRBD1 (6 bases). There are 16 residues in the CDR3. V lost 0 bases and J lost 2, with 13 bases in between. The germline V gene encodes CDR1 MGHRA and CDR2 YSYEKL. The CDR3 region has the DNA TGCGCCAGCAGCCAAGAACCGACAGGCTATCAAGAGACCCAGTACTTC. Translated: CASSQEPTGYQETQYF.

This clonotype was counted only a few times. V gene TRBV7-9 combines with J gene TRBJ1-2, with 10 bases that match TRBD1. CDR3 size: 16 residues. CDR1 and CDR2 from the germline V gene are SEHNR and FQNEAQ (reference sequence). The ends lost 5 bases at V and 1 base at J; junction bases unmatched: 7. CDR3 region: CASSQQDRGFNYGYTF. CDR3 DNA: TGTGCCAGCAGCCAACAGGACAGGGGGTTTAACTATGGCTACACCTTC.

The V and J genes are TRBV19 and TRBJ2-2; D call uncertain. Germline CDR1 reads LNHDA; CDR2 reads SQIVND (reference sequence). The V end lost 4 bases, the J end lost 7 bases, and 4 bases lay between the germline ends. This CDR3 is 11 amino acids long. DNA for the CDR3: TGTGCCAGTAGTAATGGCGGGGAGCTGTTTTTT. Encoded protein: CASSNGGELFF.

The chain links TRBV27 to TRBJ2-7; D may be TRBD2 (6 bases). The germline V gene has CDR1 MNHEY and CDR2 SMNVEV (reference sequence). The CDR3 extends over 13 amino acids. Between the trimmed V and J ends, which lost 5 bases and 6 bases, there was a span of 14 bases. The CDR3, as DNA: TGTGCCAGCAGTCCGGGACTCATCGTCGAGCAGTACTTC. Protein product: CASSPGLIVEQYF.

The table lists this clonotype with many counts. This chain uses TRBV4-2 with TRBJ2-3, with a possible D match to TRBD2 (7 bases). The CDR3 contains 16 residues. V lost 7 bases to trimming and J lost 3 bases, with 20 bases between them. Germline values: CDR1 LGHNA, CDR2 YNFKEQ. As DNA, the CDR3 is TGTGCCAGCATCGCAGGGGTAGCGGGTACAACAGATACGCAGTATTTT. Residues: CASIAGVAGTTDTQYF.

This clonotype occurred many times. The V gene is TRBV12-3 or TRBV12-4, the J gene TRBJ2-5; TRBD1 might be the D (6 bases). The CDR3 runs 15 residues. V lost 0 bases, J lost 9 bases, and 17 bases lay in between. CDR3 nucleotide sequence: TGTGCCAGCAGTTTAGCGCTAGGGGACACCCGTGCCCAGTACTTC. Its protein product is CASSLALGDTRAQYF.

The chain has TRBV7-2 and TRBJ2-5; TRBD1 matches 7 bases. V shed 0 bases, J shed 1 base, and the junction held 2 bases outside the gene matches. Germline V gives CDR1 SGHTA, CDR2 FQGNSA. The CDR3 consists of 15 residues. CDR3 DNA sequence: TGTGCCAGCAGCTTAGCTGGGACAGCCCAAGAGACCCAGTACTTC. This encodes CASSLAGTAQETQYF. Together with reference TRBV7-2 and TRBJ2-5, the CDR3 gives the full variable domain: GAGVSQSPSNKVTEKGKDVELRCDPISGHTALYWYRQSLGQGLEFLIYFQGNSAPDKSGLPSDRFSAERTGGSVSTLTIQRTQQEDSAVYLCASSLAGTAQETQYFGPGTRLLVL.

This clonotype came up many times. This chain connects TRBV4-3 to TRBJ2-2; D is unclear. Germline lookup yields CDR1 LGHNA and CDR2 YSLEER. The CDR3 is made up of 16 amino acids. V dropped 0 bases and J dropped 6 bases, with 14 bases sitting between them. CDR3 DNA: TGCGCCAGCAGCCAAGATCGCGGCGAGAGTTCCGGGGAGCTGTTTTTT. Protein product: CASSQDRGESSGELFF.

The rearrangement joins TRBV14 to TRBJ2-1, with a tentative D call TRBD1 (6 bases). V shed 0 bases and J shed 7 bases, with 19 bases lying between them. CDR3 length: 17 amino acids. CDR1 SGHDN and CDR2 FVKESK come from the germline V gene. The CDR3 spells CASSQDAGAPPRNEQFF. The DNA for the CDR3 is TGTGCCAGCAGCCAAGATGCAGGGGCCCCACCAAGGAATGAGCAGTTCTTC.

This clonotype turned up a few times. This CDR3 is CASSEVQGRGQETQYF. In nucleotides, the CDR3 is TGCGCCAGCAGTGAGGTACAGGGGAGGGGACAAGAGACCCAGTACTTC. The chain uses TRBV10-1 and TRBJ2-5; D is possibly TRBD1 or TRBD2 (7 bases each). Germline assignment: CDR1 WNHNN and CDR2 SYGVQD (reference sequence). The CDR3 runs 16 residues. V was cut by 2 bases and J by 2 bases, with 15 bases left in between.

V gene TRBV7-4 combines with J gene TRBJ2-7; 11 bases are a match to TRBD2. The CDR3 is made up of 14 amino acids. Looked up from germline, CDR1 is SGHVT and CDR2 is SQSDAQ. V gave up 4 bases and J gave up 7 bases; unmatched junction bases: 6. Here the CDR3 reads CASSWTSGWREQYF. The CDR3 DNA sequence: TGTGCCAGCAGCTGGACTAGCGGGTGGCGGGAGCAGTACTTC.

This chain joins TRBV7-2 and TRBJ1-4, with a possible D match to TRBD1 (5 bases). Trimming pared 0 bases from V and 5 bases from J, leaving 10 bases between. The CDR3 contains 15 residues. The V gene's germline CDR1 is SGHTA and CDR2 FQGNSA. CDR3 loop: CASSLAYRQNEKLFF. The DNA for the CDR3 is TGTGCCAGCAGCTTAGCGTACAGACAGAATGAAAAACTGTTTTTT.

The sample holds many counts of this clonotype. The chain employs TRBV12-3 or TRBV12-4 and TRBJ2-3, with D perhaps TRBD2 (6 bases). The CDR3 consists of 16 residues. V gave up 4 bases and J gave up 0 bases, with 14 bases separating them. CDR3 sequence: CASSSPSAVSTDTQYF. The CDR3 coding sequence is TGTGCCAGCAGTTCCCCTAGCGCAGTCAGCACAGATACGCAGTATTTT.

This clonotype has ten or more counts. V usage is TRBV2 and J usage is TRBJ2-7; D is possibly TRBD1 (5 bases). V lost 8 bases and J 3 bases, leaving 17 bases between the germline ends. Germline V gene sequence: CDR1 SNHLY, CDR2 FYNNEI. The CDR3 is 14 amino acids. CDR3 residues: CASLTDRLVYEQYF. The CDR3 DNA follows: TGTGCCAGCTTAACCGACAGATTAGTCTACGAGCAGTACTTC. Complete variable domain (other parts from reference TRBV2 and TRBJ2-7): EPEVTQTPSHQVTQMGQEVILRCVPISNHLYFYWYRQILGQKVEFLVSFYNNEISEKSEIFDDQFSVERPDGSNFTLKIRSTKLEDSAMYFCASLTDRLVYEQYFGPGTRLTVT.

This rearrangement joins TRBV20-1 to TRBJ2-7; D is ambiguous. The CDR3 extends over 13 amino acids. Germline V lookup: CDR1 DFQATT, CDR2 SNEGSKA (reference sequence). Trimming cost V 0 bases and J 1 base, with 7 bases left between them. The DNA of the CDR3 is TGCAGTGCTAGAGATCGGTTTTCCTACGAGCAGTACTTC. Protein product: CSARDRFSYEQYF.

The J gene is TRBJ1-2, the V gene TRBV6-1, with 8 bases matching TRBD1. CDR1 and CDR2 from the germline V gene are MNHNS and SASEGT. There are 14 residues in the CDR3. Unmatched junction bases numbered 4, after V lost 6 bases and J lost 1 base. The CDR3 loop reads CASRWDRNNYGYTF. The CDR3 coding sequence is TGTGCCAGCAGATGGGACAGGAATAACTATGGCTACACCTTC.

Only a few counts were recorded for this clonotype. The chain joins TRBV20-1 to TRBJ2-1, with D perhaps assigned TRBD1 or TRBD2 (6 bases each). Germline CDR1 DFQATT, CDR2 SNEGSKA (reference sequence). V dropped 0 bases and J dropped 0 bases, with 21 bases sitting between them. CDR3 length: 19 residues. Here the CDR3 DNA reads TGCAGTGCTAGAGATCACCCCAGTGGAGGGGGAAGCTCCTACAATGAGCAGTTCTTC. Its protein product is CSARDHPSGGGSSYNEQFF.

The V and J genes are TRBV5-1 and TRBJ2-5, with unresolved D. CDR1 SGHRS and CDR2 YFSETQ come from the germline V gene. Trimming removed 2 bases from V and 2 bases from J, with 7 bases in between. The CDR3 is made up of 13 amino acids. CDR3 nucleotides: TGCGCCAGCAGCTTCGACTGGCAAGAGACCCAGTACTTC. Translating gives CASSFDWQETQYF.

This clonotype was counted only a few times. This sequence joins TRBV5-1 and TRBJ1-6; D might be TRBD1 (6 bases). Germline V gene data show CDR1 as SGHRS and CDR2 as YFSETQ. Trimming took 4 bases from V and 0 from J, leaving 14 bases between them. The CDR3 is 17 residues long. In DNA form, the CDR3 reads TGCGCCAGCAGCGTCGAGGGGGAGAGCTCCTATAATTCACCCCTCCACTTT. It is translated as CASSVEGESSYNSPLHF.

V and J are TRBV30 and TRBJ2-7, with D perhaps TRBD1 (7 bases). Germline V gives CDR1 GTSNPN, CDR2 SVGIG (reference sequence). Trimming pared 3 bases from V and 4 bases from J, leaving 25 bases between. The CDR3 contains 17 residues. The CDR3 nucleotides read TGTGCCTGGAGCACGTCCGGGGGACAGTCTCCATTTTACGAGCAGTACTTC. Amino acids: CAWSTSGGQSPFYEQYF.

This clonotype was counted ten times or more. CDR3: CASSQVLAGALEQYF. The CDR3 DNA is TGTGCCAGCAGCCAAGTTCTAGCGGGAGCCCTCGAGCAGTACTTC. The chain has TRBV3-1 and TRBJ2-7, with 10 bases that match TRBD2. This CDR3 spans 15 amino acids. The V segment lost 1 base and the J segment 6 bases; nucleotides outside the gene matches: 6. Germline V gives CDR1 LGHDT, CDR2 YNNKEL (reference sequence).

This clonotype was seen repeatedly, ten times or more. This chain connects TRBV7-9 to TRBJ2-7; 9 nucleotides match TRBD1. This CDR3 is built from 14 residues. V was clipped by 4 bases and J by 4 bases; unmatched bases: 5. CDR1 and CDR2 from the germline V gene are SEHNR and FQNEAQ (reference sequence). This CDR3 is CASSSRDRDYEQYF. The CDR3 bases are TGTGCCAGCAGCTCCCGGGACAGGGATTACGAGCAGTACTTC. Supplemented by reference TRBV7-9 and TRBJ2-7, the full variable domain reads DTGVSQNPRHKITKRGQNVTFRCDPISEHNRLYWYRQTLGQGPEFLTYFQNEAQLEKSRLLSDRFSAERPKGSFSTLEIQRTEQGDSAMYLCASSSRDRDYEQYFGPGTRLTVT.

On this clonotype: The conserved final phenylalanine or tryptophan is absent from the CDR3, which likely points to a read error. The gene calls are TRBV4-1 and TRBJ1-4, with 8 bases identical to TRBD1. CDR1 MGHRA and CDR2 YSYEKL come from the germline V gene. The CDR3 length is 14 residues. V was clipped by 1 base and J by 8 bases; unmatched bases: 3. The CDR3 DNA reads TGCGCCAGCAGCCAAGCGGACAGGGAGGAAAAACTGTTTCTT. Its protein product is CASSQADREEKLFL.

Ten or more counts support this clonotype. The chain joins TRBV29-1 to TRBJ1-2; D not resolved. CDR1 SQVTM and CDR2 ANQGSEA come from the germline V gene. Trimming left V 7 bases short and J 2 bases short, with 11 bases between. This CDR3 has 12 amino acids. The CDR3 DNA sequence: TGCAGCGCCCATGGTTCGAACTATGGCTACACCTTC. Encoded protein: CSAHGSNYGYTF.

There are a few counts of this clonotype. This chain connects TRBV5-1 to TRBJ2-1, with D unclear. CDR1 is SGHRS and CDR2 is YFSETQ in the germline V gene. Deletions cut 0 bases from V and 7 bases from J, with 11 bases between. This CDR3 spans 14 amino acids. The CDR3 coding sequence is TGCGCCAGCAGCTTGGCCGGCCCAAGGAATGAGCAGTTCTTC. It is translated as CASSLAGPRNEQFF.